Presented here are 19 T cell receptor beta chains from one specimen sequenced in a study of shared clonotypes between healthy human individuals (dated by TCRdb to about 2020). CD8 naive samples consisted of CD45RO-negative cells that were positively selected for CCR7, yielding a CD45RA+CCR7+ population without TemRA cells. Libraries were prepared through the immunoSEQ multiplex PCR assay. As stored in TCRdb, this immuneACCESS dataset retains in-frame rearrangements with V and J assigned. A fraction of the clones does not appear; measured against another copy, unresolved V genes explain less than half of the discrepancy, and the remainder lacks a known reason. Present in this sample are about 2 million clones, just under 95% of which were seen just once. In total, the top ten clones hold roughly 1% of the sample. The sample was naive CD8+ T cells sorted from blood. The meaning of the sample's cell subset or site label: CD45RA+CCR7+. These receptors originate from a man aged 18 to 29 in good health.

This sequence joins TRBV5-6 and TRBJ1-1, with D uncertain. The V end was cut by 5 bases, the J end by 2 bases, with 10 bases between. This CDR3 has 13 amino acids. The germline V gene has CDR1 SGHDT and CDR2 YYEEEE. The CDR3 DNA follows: TGTGCCAGCAGACATGGACCCAACACTGAAGCTTTCTTT. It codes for CASRHGPNTEAFF.

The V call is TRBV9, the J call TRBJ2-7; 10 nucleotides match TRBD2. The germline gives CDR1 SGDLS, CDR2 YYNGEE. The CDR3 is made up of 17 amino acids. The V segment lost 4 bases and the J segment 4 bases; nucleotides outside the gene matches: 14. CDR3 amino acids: CASSKGPSGRPTYEQYF. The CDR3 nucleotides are TGTGCCAGCAGCAAAGGACCTAGCGGGAGACCAACTTACGAGCAGTACTTC. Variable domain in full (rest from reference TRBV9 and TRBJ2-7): DSGVTQTPKHLITATGQRVTLRCSPRSGDLSVYWYQQSLDQGLQFLIQYYNGEERAKGNILERFSAQQFPDLHSELNLSSLELGDSALYFCASSKGPSGRPTYEQYFGPGTRLTVT.

CDR3 bases: TGTGCCAGCAGTCCCGCCCAGGCTGCCTACGAGCAGTACTTC. It translates to CASSPAQAAYEQYF. This chain connects TRBV6-5 to TRBJ2-7, with unresolved D. The CDR3 spans 14 residues. From germline, CDR1 is MNHEY and CDR2 SVGAGI. Trimming cost V 5 bases and J 2 bases, with 13 bases left between them.

The CDR3 region has the DNA TGTGCCAGCAGTTACGGTACGCAGTATTTT. Translation gives CASSYGTQYF. The rearrangement links TRBV27 to TRBJ2-3; no clear D. Deletions cut 4 bases from V and 8 bases from J, with 4 bases between. The CDR3 runs to 10 residues. Germline V gene sequence: CDR1 MNHEY, CDR2 SMNVEV (reference sequence).

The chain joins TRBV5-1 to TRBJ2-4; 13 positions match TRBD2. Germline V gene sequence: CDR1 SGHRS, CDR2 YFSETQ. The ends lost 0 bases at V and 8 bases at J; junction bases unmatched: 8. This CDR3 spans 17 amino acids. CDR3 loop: CASSLVGTSGAEDIQYF. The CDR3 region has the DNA TGCGCCAGCAGCTTGGTCGGGACTAGCGGGGCAGAGGACATTCAGTACTTC.

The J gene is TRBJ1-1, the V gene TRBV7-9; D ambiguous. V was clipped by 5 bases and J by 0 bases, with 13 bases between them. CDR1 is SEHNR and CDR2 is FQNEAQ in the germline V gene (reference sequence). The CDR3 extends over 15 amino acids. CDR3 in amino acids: CASSREPAMNTEAFF. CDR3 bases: TGTGCCAGCAGCAGAGAACCGGCCATGAACACTGAAGCTTTCTTT.

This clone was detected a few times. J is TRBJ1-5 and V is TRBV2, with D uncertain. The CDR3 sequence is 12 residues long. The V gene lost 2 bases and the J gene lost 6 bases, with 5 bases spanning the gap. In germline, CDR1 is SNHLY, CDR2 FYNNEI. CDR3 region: CASSEPGQPQHF. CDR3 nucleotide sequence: TGTGCCAGCAGTGAACCGGGTCAGCCCCAGCATTTT.

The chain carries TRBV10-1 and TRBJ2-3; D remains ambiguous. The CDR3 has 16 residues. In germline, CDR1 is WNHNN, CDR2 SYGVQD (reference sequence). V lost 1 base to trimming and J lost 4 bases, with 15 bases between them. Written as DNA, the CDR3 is TGCGCCAGCAGTGAGTTCAGTTACAGTACATCAGATACGCAGTATTTT. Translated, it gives CASSEFSYSTSDTQYF.

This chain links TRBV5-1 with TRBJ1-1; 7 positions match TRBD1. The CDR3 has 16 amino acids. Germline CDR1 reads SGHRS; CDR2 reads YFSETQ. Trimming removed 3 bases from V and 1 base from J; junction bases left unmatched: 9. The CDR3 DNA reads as TGCGCCAGCAGCTGGGAGTGGGACAGACAGAACACTGAAGCTTTCTTT. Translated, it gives CASSWEWDRQNTEAFF. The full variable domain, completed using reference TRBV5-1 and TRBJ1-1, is KAGVTQTPRYLIKTRGQQVTLSCSPISGHRSVSWYQQTPGQGLQFLFEYFSETQRNKGNFPGRFSGRQFSNSRSEMNVSTLELGDSALYLCASSWEWDRQNTEAFFGQGTRLTVV.

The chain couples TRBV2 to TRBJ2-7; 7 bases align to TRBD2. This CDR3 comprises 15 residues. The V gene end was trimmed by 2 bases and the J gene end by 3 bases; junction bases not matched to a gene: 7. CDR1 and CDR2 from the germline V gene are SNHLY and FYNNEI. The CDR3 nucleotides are TGTGCCAGCAGTGAATCTAGCGGCGAAATCTACGAGCAGTACTTC. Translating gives CASSESSGEIYEQYF.

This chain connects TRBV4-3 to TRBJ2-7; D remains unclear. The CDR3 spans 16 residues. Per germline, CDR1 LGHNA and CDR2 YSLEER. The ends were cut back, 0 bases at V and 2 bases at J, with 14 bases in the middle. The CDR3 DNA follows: TGCGCCAGCAGCCAAGATGCGTCGTTAATTACCTACGAGCAGTACTTC. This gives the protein CASSQDASLITYEQYF.

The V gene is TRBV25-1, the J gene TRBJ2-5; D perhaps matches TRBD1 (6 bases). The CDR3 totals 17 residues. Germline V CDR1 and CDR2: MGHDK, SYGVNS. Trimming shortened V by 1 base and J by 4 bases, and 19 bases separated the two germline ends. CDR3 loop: CASSESPVGTLGETQYF. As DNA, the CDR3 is TGTGCCAGCAGTGAATCCCCTGTGGGGACACTGGGAGAGACCCAGTACTTC.

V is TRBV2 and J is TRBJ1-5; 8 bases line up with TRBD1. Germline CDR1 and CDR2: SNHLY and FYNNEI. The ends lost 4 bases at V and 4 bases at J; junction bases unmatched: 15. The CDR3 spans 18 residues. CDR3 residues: CASSVTRTGNFGNQPQHF. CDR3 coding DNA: TGTGCCAGCAGTGTAACCCGGACAGGGAACTTCGGTAATCAGCCCCAGCATTTT.

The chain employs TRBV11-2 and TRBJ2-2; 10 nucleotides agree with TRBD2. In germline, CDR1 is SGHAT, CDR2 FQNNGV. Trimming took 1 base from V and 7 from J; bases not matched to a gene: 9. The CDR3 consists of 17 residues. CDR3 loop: CASSLGPSGRSIGELFF. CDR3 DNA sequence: TGTGCCAGCAGCTTAGGCCCTAGCGGGAGATCGATCGGGGAGCTGTTTTTT.

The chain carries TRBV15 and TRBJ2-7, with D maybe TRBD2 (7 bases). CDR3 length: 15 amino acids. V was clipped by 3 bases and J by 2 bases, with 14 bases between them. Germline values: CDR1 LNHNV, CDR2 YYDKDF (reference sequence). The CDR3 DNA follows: TGTGCCACCAGCAGGGGGGCGGGGGAAGCCTACGAGCAGTACTTC. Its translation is CATSRGAGEAYEQYF.

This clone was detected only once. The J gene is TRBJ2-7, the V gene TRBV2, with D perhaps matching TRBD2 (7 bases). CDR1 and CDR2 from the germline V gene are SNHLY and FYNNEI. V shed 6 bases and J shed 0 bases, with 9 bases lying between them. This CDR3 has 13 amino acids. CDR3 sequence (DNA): TGTGCCAGCAGGGGGGGGCTCTCCTACGAGCAGTACTTC. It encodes CASRGGLSYEQYF.

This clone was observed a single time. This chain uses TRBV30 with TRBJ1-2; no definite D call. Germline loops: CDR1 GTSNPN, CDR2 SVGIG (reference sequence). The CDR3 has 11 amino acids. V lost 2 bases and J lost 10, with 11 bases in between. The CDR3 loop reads CAWSIAADYTF. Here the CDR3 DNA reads TGTGCCTGGAGTATCGCCGCTGACTACACCTTC.

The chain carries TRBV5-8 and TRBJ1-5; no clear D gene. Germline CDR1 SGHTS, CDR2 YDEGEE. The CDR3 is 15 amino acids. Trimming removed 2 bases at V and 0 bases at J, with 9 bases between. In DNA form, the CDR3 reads TGTGCCAGCAGCTTATACAGCTATAGCAATCAGCCCCAGCATTTT. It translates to CASSLYSYSNQPQHF.

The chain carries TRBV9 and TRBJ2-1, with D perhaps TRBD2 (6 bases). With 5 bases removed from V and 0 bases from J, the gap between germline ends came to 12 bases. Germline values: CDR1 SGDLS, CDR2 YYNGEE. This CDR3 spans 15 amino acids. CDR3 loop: CASRRETSSYNEQFF. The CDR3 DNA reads TGTGCCAGCAGGCGGGAAACGAGCTCCTACAATGAGCAGTTCTTC.